The rows below give T cell receptor beta chains drawn from one sample of a study of neoadjuvant nivolumab and ipilimumab in lung cancer. The assay was immunoSEQ multiplex PCR, and TCRdb's table has in-frame clones only and misses some. There are approximately 4,000 clones in the sample; approximately 81% occur only once, and about 5.3% lies in the top ten. Here the sequenced sample was peripheral blood, taken after neoadjuvant nivolumab, alone or with ipilimumab, at or shortly before surgery. Every receptor here comes from an adult with non-small cell lung cancer. The CDR3 runs from the conserved cysteine through the conserved F or W. The D gene is left open where the match is weak. The size of a clone is reported for some rows only, either as once, few or many, or as a class for expanded clones.

size: -
J: TRBJ1-6
V: TRBV18
D: TRBD1
CDR3: CASSPADRSSPLHF
DNA: TGTGCCAGCTCACCCGCGGACAGGTCGTCACCCCTCCACTTT

size: -
J: TRBJ2-7
V: TRBV18
D: -
CDR3: CASSPTGGPGGSYEQYF
DNA: TGTGCCAGCTCACCTACCGGGGGGCCAGGGGGTTCCTACGAGCAGTACTTC

size: -
J: TRBJ2-7
V: TRBV5-1
D: -
CDR3: CASSLARGPGEQYF
DNA: TGCGCCAGCAGCTTGGCCCGGGGCCCAGGAGAGCAGTACTTC

size: few
J: TRBJ2-3
V: TRBV18
D: -
CDR3: CASSPFDQSTDTQYF
DNA: TGTGCCAGCTCACCATTCGATCAGAGCACAGATACGCAGTATTTT

size: -
J: TRBJ2-7
V: TRBV10-2
D: -
CDR3: CASGSREQYF
DNA: TGCGCCAGCGGCAGCCGCGAGCAGTACTTC

size: few
J: TRBJ1-1
V: TRBV27
D: TRBD1
CDR3: CASSPRTGGIGEAFF
DNA: TGTGCCAGCAGTCCCCGGACAGGGGGCATCGGTGAAGCTTTCTTT

size: -
J: TRBJ2-1
V: TRBV7-8
D: -
CDR3: CASSLTARGEQFF
DNA: TGTGCCAGCAGCTTAACCGCTAGAGGTGAGCAGTTCTTC

size: once
J: TRBJ1-1
V: TRBV5-6
D: TRBD1
CDR3: CASGGQGRMTEAFF
DNA: TGTGCCAGCGGGGGACAGGGAAGAATGACTGAAGCTTTCTTT

size: -
J: TRBJ2-7
V: TRBV5-6
D: -
CDR3: CASSFLSAPREQYF
DNA: TGTGCCAGCAGCTTCCTGAGTGCGCCCCGCGAGCAGTACTTC

size: -
J: TRBJ1-3
V: TRBV27
D: -
CDR3: CASSLGVDSGNTIYF
DNA: TGTGCCAGCAGTTTAGGGGTTGACTCTGGAAACACCATATATTTT